Sequencing of this T cell receptor beta chain was carried out in a study of blood T cell repertoires in COVID-19. Study information: PBMCs, B-cell-depleted T cells, or T cells were the source of the cDNA or gDNA that made up the material.

Per the study methods: Amplifying reference gene primers gave estimates of nucleated cell counts. Measured with immunoSEQ multiplex PCR; TCRdb has only the in-frame clones, and not every one. That table furnishes V, J and clone size, whereas the DNA furnished D and trimming. The table lists around 41,000 clones, around four fifths of them singletons. Unmatched junction bases numbered 8, after V lost 6 bases and J lost 2 bases. The CDR3 is 16 residues long. Germline-derived CDR1 and CDR2 are MNHNY and SVGAGI (reference sequence). Input material: peripheral blood. The J gene is TRBJ1-2, the V gene TRBV6-6, with 11 bases fitting TRBD1. This clonotype was sampled from a woman older than 75 with acute or convalescent COVID-19. The CDR3 spells CASSESRDRGNYGYTF. In DNA form, the CDR3 reads TGTGCCAGCAGCGAAAGCCGGGACAGGGGGAACTATGGCTACACCTTC.